One and the same sample provided the 20 T cell receptor beta chains below, sequenced in a study of T cells expressing NK-cell markers. TCRdb reanalyzed the 5' RACE reads, giving one entry per CDR3 protein sequence and no DNA. The listing contains fewer than 400,000 distinct CDR3 sequences. The sequenced sample consisted of blood T cells: a sorted CD56 or NKG2C T cell subset, CD4+ or CD8+ T cells, or bulk PBMC T cells (not recorded which). These receptors were taken from a man aged 18-75 years in good health.

The chain carries TRBV5-1 and TRBJ2-5; the TCRdb call, TRBD1, lacks DNA for checking. Germline V lookup: CDR1 SGHRS, CDR2 YFSETQ. The CDR3 is made up of 15 amino acids. The CDR3 protein is CASSLEVGGRETQYF.

V is TRBV29-1 and J is TRBJ1-4; TCRdb designates TRBD1, a call that cannot be tested without DNA. CDR3 length: 15 residues. Germline CDR1 is SQVTM and CDR2 is ANQGSEA. The CDR3 loop is CSVDAGQVSGEKLFF.

This sequence joins TRBV6-1 and TRBJ1-1; checking the TCRdb D call of TRBD1 is not possible without DNA. Per germline, CDR1 MNHNS and CDR2 SASEGT. CDR3 length: 15 residues. The CDR3 sequence is CASSLRGLSNTEAFF.

This sequence joins TRBV19 and TRBJ2-3; TCRdb's D call, TRBD1, is unchecked because there is no DNA. The V gene's germline CDR1 is LNHDA and CDR2 SQIVND (reference sequence). The CDR3 has 17 amino acids. CDR3 sequence reads: CASSISRTSGGTDTQYF.

This rearrangement joins TRBV5-1 to TRBJ2-5; there is no DNA to check the TCRdb D call of TRBD1. The CDR3 extends over 14 amino acids. Germline V lookup: CDR1 SGHRS, CDR2 YFSETQ. The CDR3 loop is CASTIRQGGETQYF.

The V and J genes are TRBV2 and TRBJ2-7; without DNA, the TCRdb call of TRBD2 cannot be checked. This CDR3 has 18 residues. Germline V CDR1 and CDR2: SNHLY, FYNNEI. CDR3 sequence: CASEGMDRVGLAVDEQYF. Looking up the rest from reference TRBV2 and TRBJ2-7 gives the full variable domain: EPEVTQTPSHQVTQMGQEVILRCVPISNHLYFYWYRQILGQKVEFLVSFYNNEISEKSEIFDDQFSVERPDGSNFTLKIRSTKLEDSAMYFCASEGMDRVGLAVDEQYFGPGTRLTVT.

This sequence joins TRBV20-1 and TRBJ1-4. Germline loops: CDR1 DFQATT, CDR2 SNEGSKA (reference sequence). The CDR3 length is 13 residues. The CDR3 loop reads CSATTAMGGKLFF.

The rearrangement links TRBV20-1 to TRBJ2-7; lacking DNA, the TRBD2 call made by TCRdb goes unchecked. CDR1 and CDR2 from the germline V gene are DFQATT and SNEGSKA (reference sequence). The CDR3 extends over 16 amino acids. This chain's CDR3 is CSALSGTGLASYEQYF.

The rearrangement links TRBV27 to TRBJ1-5. Germline CDR1 MNHEY, CDR2 SMNVEV (reference sequence). The CDR3 loop spans 14 amino acids. This chain's CDR3 is CASSPQGGGQPQHF.

The chain carries TRBV11-2 and TRBJ2-5; the D gene TCRdb calls, TRBD1, cannot be checked with no DNA. The germline CDR1 and CDR2 sequences are SGHAT and FQNNGV. CDR3 size: 15 residues. The CDR3 reads CASSKAGQRQETQYF.

The CDR3 loop is CASSLDRETEAFF. The J gene is TRBJ1-1, the V gene TRBV12-3 or TRBV12-4. The CDR3 is 13 residues long.

The V gene is TRBV3-1, the J gene TRBJ1-1; the TRBD1 assignment by TCRdb is unverifiable without DNA. Per the germline V gene, CDR1 is LGHDT and CDR2 is YNNKEL (reference sequence). The CDR3 is 15 amino acids. The CDR3 protein is CASSQGRGRVAEAFF.

The chain recombines TRBV6-2 or TRBV6-3 with TRBJ2-5; TCRdb lists TRBD2, though no DNA is available to test this call. CDR1 and CDR2 (germline): MNHEY, SVGEGT. The CDR3 sequence is 16 residues long. CDR3 region: CASSHPFSGGSETQYF.

The V call is TRBV6-5, the J call TRBJ1-4; checking the TCRdb D call of TRBD1 is not possible without DNA. The length of the CDR3 is 15 residues. Germline V lookup: CDR1 MNHEY, CDR2 SVGAGI. The chain's CDR3 is CASSSGALTNEKLFF.

The chain employs TRBV5-6 and TRBJ2-7; TCRdb indicates TRBD1, and absent DNA this call remains unverified. Germline V gene lookup returns CDR1 SGHDT and CDR2 YYEEEE. The CDR3 spans 15 residues. The CDR3 protein is CASSRNPTGDYEQYF.

The rearrangement links TRBV27 to TRBJ2-7; without DNA, the TCRdb call of TRBD2 cannot be checked. In germline, CDR1 is MNHEY, CDR2 SMNVEV (reference sequence). The CDR3 has 16 residues. The CDR3 reads CASSLRTSGGVYEQYF.

The chain is built from TRBV30 and TRBJ1-4; TCRdb lists TRBD1, though no DNA is available to test this call. Germline CDR1 GTSNPN, CDR2 SVGIG (reference sequence). This CDR3 spans 13 amino acids. CDR3 amino acids: CAWGGQLNEKLFF.

This chain links TRBV20-1 with TRBJ2-5; TCRdb's assignment of TRBD2 cannot be checked, as there is no DNA. CDR3 length: 11 amino acids. Per germline, CDR1 DFQATT and CDR2 SNEGSKA (reference sequence). CDR3 protein: CSAEGRETQYF.

The chain combines TRBV9 with TRBJ2-5; the D gene TCRdb calls, TRBD1, cannot be checked with no DNA. CDR3 size: 16 residues. The germline V gene encodes CDR1 SGDLS and CDR2 YYNGEE. Here the CDR3 reads CASSPRGQNYQETQYF.

This chain connects TRBV20-1 to TRBJ1-6; the TCRdb D gene call, TRBD1, has no DNA to confirm it. This CDR3 spans 15 amino acids. CDR1 is DFQATT, CDR2 SNEGSKA, per germline (reference sequence). The CDR3 region is CSARGKGAINSPLHF.